The 19 T cell receptor beta chains below were found in one sample sequenced in a study of CXCR3-negative and CXCR3-positive naive CD8 T cells. Study-wide results and caveats: More hydrophobic TRB CDR3s occurred in CXCR3-positive than in CXCR3-negative naive cells.

Their target antigens are unknown. The libraries of TRB cDNA were prepared using 5' RACE with UMI labels. TCRdb re-called the 5' RACE reads and gives one entry per CDR3 protein, without DNA. This sample lists roughly 100,000 distinct CDR3 sequences; its ten largest clones have approximately 0.37%. The sample was naive CXCR3+ CD8+ T cells from blood. Described subset: CD45RO-CCR7+CD27+CD95- naive CD8+ T cells expressing CXCR3 (TNR3+). Receptors were obtained from a human donor in good health. Some clones in this sample may be carry-over from other donors' samples.

The chain joins TRBV6-5 to TRBJ2-7; checking the TCRdb D call of TRBD1 is not possible without DNA. CDR3 length: 13 amino acids. The germline CDR1 and CDR2 sequences are MNHEY and SVGAGI. The CDR3 protein is CASSPGQGARQYF.

The V gene is TRBV7-9, the J gene TRBJ1-5; TCRdb's assignment of TRBD1 cannot be checked, as there is no DNA. The CDR3 is 15 residues long. The V gene's germline CDR1 is SEHNR and CDR2 FQNEAQ (reference sequence). The chain's CDR3 is CASSLSTGSNQSQHF.

The CDR3: CASSIGGSEQFF. The chain has TRBV19 and TRBJ2-1; TCRdb calls TRBD2, which cannot be checked without DNA. Germline V gene data show CDR1 as LNHDA and CDR2 as SQIVND (reference sequence). CDR3 length: 12 amino acids.

CDR3 residues: CASVGTASYEQYF. The chain uses TRBV5-1 and TRBJ2-7; TCRdb outputs TRBD1, but without DNA this stays unchecked. The CDR3 covers 13 residues. CDR1 is SGHRS, CDR2 YFSETQ, per germline.

The V call is TRBV11-1, the J call TRBJ2-2; TCRdb's D call, TRBD2, is unchecked because there is no DNA. Germline CDR1 reads SGHAT; CDR2 reads FQDESV (reference sequence). This CDR3 is built from 16 residues. This CDR3 reads CASTSTSGPNTGELFF.

The chain is built from TRBV25-1 and TRBJ1-2. Germline CDR1 is MGHDK and CDR2 is SYGVNS. The CDR3 extends over 14 amino acids. CDR3 in amino acids: CASRPTVAIYGYTF.

The chain is built from TRBV6-5 and TRBJ1-1; TCRdb returns TRBD1, unconfirmable since there is no DNA. CDR1 is MNHEY and CDR2 is SVGAGI in the germline V gene. CDR3 length equals 12 residues. CDR3 region: CASSWGGTEAFF.

This chain uses TRBV2 with TRBJ2-1; the TCRdb call, TRBD2, lacks DNA for checking. This CDR3 comprises 17 residues. Germline-derived CDR1 and CDR2 are SNHLY and FYNNEI. CDR3 sequence reads: CAIPGLLAGGSLDEQFF.

The V call is TRBV9, the J call TRBJ2-1; the D call of TRBD2 rests on TCRdb alone, since no DNA is present to check it. The CDR3 is 16 amino acids. Looked up from germline, CDR1 is SGDLS and CDR2 is YYNGEE. CDR3 residues: CASSVEGLALYNEQFF.

This rearrangement joins TRBV15 to TRBJ2-1; TCRdb designates TRBD2, a call that cannot be tested without DNA. The CDR3 is 13 residues long. CDR1 is LNHNV, CDR2 YYDKDF, per germline (reference sequence). CDR3 sequence reads: CATSLSGHNEQFF.

The V call is TRBV14, the J call TRBJ1-4; no DNA is available, so the TRBD1 call from TCRdb remains unchecked. This CDR3 spans 13 amino acids. Germline CDR1 SGHDN, CDR2 FVKESK. CDR3 sequence reads: CASRRTGDEKLFF.

V usage is TRBV12-3 or TRBV12-4 and J usage is TRBJ2-1; TCRdb's D call of TRBD2 is untestable without DNA. The CDR3 covers 13 residues. The CDR3 sequence is CASSLYSGNEQFF.

The chain has TRBV11-2 and TRBJ2-4; the D call of TRBD2 rests on TCRdb alone, since no DNA is present to check it. The germline gives CDR1 SGHAT, CDR2 FQNNGV. The CDR3 length is 17 residues. This CDR3 reads CASSRTRGGVAGEIQYF.

The chain carries TRBV7-3 and TRBJ2-1. Germline-derived CDR1 and CDR2 are SGHTA and FQGTGA. The CDR3 contains 15 residues. The CDR3 loop is CASSQLERAYNEQFF.

This chain links TRBV6-2 or TRBV6-3 with TRBJ2-1; with no DNA, the TCRdb D assignment of TRBD1 cannot be verified. Germline CDR1 MNHEY, CDR2 SVGEGT. CDR3 length: 12 amino acids. The CDR3 reads CASSPLGSEQFF.

The chain has TRBV20-1 and TRBJ2-1; TCRdb's assignment of TRBD2 cannot be checked, as there is no DNA. The CDR3 sequence is 15 residues long. Germline V gene sequence: CDR1 DFQATT, CDR2 SNEGSKA (reference sequence). The CDR3 loop reads CSARTSGGAYNEQFF.

The rearrangement uses TRBV10-3 and TRBJ2-5. Germline CDR1 reads ENHRY; CDR2 reads SYGVKD. CDR3 length: 13 amino acids. The chain's CDR3 is CASMTALQETQYF.

This rearrangement joins TRBV5-5 to TRBJ2-5; without DNA, the TCRdb call of TRBD2 cannot be checked. This CDR3 has 15 amino acids. Germline V lookup: CDR1 SGHKS, CDR2 YYEKEE (reference sequence). This CDR3 reads CASSTSGNNQETQYF.

The genes are TRBV25-1 and TRBJ2-5; checking the TCRdb D call of TRBD2 is not possible without DNA. Germline V gives CDR1 MGHDK, CDR2 SYGVNS. The CDR3 length is 18 residues. This CDR3 reads CAGSEYLGTSGYQETQYF. Drawing the rest from reference TRBV25-1 and TRBJ2-5, the complete variable domain is EADIYQTPRYLVIGTGKKITLECSQTMGHDKMYWYQQDPGMELHLIHYSYGVNSTEKGDLSSESTVSRIRTEHFPLTLESARPSHTSQYLCAGSEYLGTSGYQETQYFGPGTRLLVL.